This is a list of T cell receptor beta chains from one sample in a study of OX40 agonist ivuxolimab in advanced cancers. Profiling relied on immunoSEQ multiplex PCR, and the TCRdb table lists in-frame clones only, not all of them. The data contain 100,000 to 130,000 clones, about 91% of them singletons. The sequenced sample was CD4+ or CD8+ T cells sorted from blood, obtained in a trial of the OX40 agonist ivuxolimab. The receptor source for this set is an adult with an advanced solid tumor such as melanoma, head and neck, liver or kidney cancer. Both conserved end residues are part of each CDR3. The order of the fields is J gene, V gene, D gene, clone size, CDR3 DNA, CDR3 protein. A D gene is named only where the DNA matches it firmly. Clone size is given for some rows only: seen once, a few or many times, or a class if the clone is expanded.

>TRBJ1-2|TRBV7-3|NA|NA
TGTGCCAGCAGCCCCGGGACGGTCGGTGGCTACACCTTC
CASSPGTVGGYTF
>TRBJ2-2|TRBV19|NA|NA
TGTGCCAGTAGTATGAACAGGGTGAACACCGGGGAGCTGTTTTTT
CASSMNRVNTGELFF
>TRBJ2-4|TRBV7-3|NA|NA
TGTGCCAGCAGCTTACAGGGGCAAGGAAACATTCAGTACTTC
CASSLQGQGNIQYF
>TRBJ2-1|TRBV4-3|TRBD2|NA
TGCGCCAGCAGCCCAAGCGGGAGGAGCGACAATGAGCAGTTCTTC
CASSPSGRSDNEQFF
>TRBJ1-2|TRBV28|TRBD1|once
TGTGCCAGCAGTTTACCTGGGACAGGGTTTTTAGGGATGGGCTACACCTTC
CASSLPGTGFLGMGYTF
>TRBJ2-2|TRBV10-2|NA|NA
TGCGCCAGCAGGCGAGAGAACGGGGAGCTGTTTTTT
CASRRENGELFF
>TRBJ1-5|TRBV5-1|NA|NA
TGCGCCAGCAGCTTGGCTGGGCCTTTAAGCAATCAGCCCCAGCATTTT
CASSLAGPLSNQPQHF
>TRBJ2-1|TRBV30|TRBD2|NA
TGTGCCTGGACTAACCCCGGACTAGCGGCGGGTTACAATGAGCAGTTCTTC
CAWTNPGLAAGYNEQFF
>TRBJ2-3|TRBV27|TRBD2|NA
TGTGCCAGCAGGCGAGGACTAGCGGGAGGGCCGAGCACAGATACGCAGTATTTT
CASRRGLAGGPSTDTQYF
>TRBJ2-1|TRBV5-1|TRBD2|once
TGCGCCAGCACCATGACTAGCGGGAGTTATGAGCAGTTCTTC
CASTMTSGSYEQFF
>TRBJ1-2|TRBV6-6|NA|NA
TGTGCCAGCAGTTACTCCAGGGAGATTAACTATGGCTACACCTTC
CASSYSREINYGYTF
>TRBJ1-2|TRBV4-3|NA|NA
TGCGCCAGCAGCCAAGGAGGCGCCGGAGACCGTGGCTACACCTTC
CASSQGGAGDRGYTF
>TRBJ2-3|TRBV7-3|NA|NA
TGTGCCAGCAGCCCGTCAGGAGTTCCAGATACGCAGTATTTT
CASSPSGVPDTQYF
>TRBJ2-7|TRBV5-6|TRBD1|NA
TGTGCCAGCACTGGGACAGGGGGGAACGAGCAGTACTTC
CASTGTGGNEQYF
>TRBJ2-5|TRBV28|TRBD1|NA
TGTGCCAGCAGTTGGGGGACAGGGAGAGAGACCCAGTACTTC
CASSWGTGRETQYF
>TRBJ2-5|TRBV7-2|TRBD2|NA
TGTGCCAGCAGCTTCCTTAGCGGGGGGCGTAGTGAGCAGTACTTC
CASSFLSGGRSEQYF
>TRBJ2-5|TRBV7-3|NA|once
TGTGCCAGCAGCCCCCGGCAGTTCGGTGAGACCCAGTACTTC
CASSPRQFGETQYF
>TRBJ1-1|TRBV7-3|NA|NA
TGTGCCAGCAGCACAGGGTTAAGCACTGAAGCTTTCTTT
CASSTGLSTEAFF
>TRBJ1-1|TRBV5-4|NA|NA
TGTGCCAGCAGCGTAAACGGGGGCGGTAAAGAAGCTTTCTTT
CASSVNGGGKEAFF
>TRBJ2-7|TRBV19|NA|NA
TGTGCCAGTAGCGATCGGTGGGGTTCTTTCTACGAGCAGTACTTC
CASSDRWGSFYEQYF
>TRBJ2-1|TRBV7-3|NA|NA
TGTGCCAGCAGCCCAGGGGGGGCCTACAATGAGCAGTTCTTC
CASSPGGAYNEQFF
>TRBJ1-6|TRBV2|NA|NA
TGTGCCAGCCTGGCGAGGAGGAATTCACCCCTCCACTTT
CASLARRNSPLHF
>TRBJ1-2|TRBV2|TRBD1|NA
TGTGCCAGCAGTGAAGCTGGGGACAGGCCTTGGGGTGGCTACACCTTC
CASSEAGDRPWGGYTF
>TRBJ2-1|TRBV6-5|NA|NA
TGTGCCAGCAGTTACCAGGCAGGGGCCTACAATGAGCAGTTCTTC
CASSYQAGAYNEQFF
>TRBJ1-4|TRBV2|NA|NA
TGTGCCAGCACCGAGGGCCGGGTTAATGAAAAACTGTTTTTT
CASTEGRVNEKLFF
>TRBJ1-5|TRBV5-1|NA|NA
TGCGCCAGCAGCTTGGACGGGGGGGGCAATCAGCCCCAGCATTTT
CASSLDGGGNQPQHF
>TRBJ1-2|TRBV19|NA|NA
TGTGCCAGTTCTGAATCCGGGGGAGACTATGGCTACACCTTC
CASSESGGDYGYTF
>TRBJ1-5|TRBV28|NA|NA
TGTGCCAGCAGCAATCAGCCCCAGCATTTT
CASSNQPQHF
>TRBJ2-3|TRBV9|TRBD1|NA
TGTGCCAGCAGCGGATGGGACAGGAGCACAGATACGCAGTATTTT
CASSGWDRSTDTQYF
>TRBJ1-3|TRBV7-8|NA|NA
TGTGCCAGCAGCATAGCAAATCAGGGACTTGGAAACACCATATATTTT
CASSIANQGLGNTIYF
>TRBJ2-7|TRBV27|TRBD1|NA
TGTGCCAGCATGGCAACCGGGACAGGGGGCGCCTACGAGCAGTACTTC
CASMATGTGGAYEQYF
>TRBJ2-7|TRBV6-6|NA|NA
TGTGCCAGCAAGTACAGCCGGGACCCCAACTACGAGCAGTACTTC
CASKYSRDPNYEQYF
>TRBJ1-1|TRBV7-8|NA|NA
TGTGCCAGCAGCACTCGGGTTCCGAGAACTGAAGCTTTCTTT
CASSTRVPRTEAFF
>TRBJ2-3|TRBV10-1|NA|NA
TGCGCCAGCAGTGAGTCGGCGGCCTGGACAGATACGCAGTATTTT
CASSESAAWTDTQYF
>TRBJ2-7|TRBV28|NA|NA
TGTGCCAGCAACTCACCTCTAGTCCCGGGCGAGCAGTACTTC
CASNSPLVPGEQYF
>TRBJ2-1|TRBV14|TRBD2|NA
TGTGCCAGCAGCCGCATGGTGTCGGCGGGAGTCGAGCAGTTCTTC
CASSRMVSAGVEQFF
>TRBJ1-2|TRBV5-1|TRBD1|NA
TGCGCCAGCAGCCCAGGGGGAGCTAACTATGGCTACACCTTC
CASSPGGANYGYTF
>TRBJ2-3|TRBV15|TRBD2|NA
TGTGCCACCAGCAGATCCGGACTAGCGGGCGTGGGCACAGATACGCAGTATTTT
CATSRSGLAGVGTDTQYF
>TRBJ1-2|TRBV7-2|NA|NA
TGTGCCAGCAGCTTAGGGACAGAGGATGGCTACACCTTC
CASSLGTEDGYTF
>TRBJ2-7|TRBV19|NA|NA
TGTGCCAGTAGTATCCTCCACGGGGCTAGCGTCTCCTACGAGCAGTACTTC
CASSILHGASVSYEQYF
>TRBJ2-7|TRBV2|NA|few
TGTGCCAGCCTAACCCAGGGCGGCGAGCAGTACTTC
CASLTQGGEQYF
>TRBJ1-5|TRBV19|TRBD1|once
TGTGCCAGTAGCAGGGGGTCTCAGCCCCAGCATTTT
CASSRGSQPQHF
>TRBJ1-6|TRBV6-1|TRBD1|once
TGTGCCAGCAGGGAACCTCAGGGGGCCTATAATTCACCCCTCCACTTT
CASREPQGAYNSPLHF
>TRBJ1-1|TRBV5-4|NA|NA
TGTGCCAGCAGGGGGGGAGGGGTACTGAACACTGAAGCTTTCTTT
CASRGGGVLNTEAFF
>TRBJ2-2|TRBV4-3|NA|NA
TGCGCCAGCAGCCAAGATGAAAGGGGACTGACGAACACCGGGGAGCTGTTTTTT
CASSQDERGLTNTGELFF
>TRBJ1-5|TRBV6-6|NA|few
TGTGCCAGCAGTTCCAACGGTCGTCAGCCCCAGCATTTT
CASSSNGRQPQHF
>TRBJ2-7|TRBV21-1|NA|NA
TGTGCCAGCCCCGGGGGAGGGACAGGGAGCCACGAGCAGTACTTC
CASPGGGTGSHEQYF
>TRBJ1-1|TRBV15|TRBD1|NA
TGTGCCACCAGCTGGCGGACAGGCGGTGACACTGAAGCTTTCTTT
CATSWRTGGDTEAFF
>TRBJ2-1|TRBV12-2|NA|once
TGTGCAAGTCGCGGTGGGACAGGTTACAATGAGCAGTTCTTC
CASRGGTGYNEQFF
>TRBJ2-5|TRBV5-1|TRBD2|NA
TGCGCCAGCAGCTTGGTAGCGGGAGAGGAGACCCAGTACTTC
CASSLVAGEETQYF
>TRBJ2-7|TRBV7-9|NA|NA
TGTGCCAGCAGCTTACCCTCTGAGGGGTTCGAGCAGTACTTC
CASSLPSEGFEQYF